This entry lists 19 T cell receptor beta chains sequenced from one sample in a study of shared T cell receptors in the human thymus. Sequencing was performed with immunoSEQ multiplex PCR; in TCRdb, only in-frame clones are kept and a portion is missing. The sample contains about 660,000 clones, around 89% of which appear only once. This same sample was also taken into another study, of human thymus T cells.

Sequences were obtained from thymocytes. Every receptor here comes from a boy under two years old with a congenital heart defect.

The chain combines TRBV13 with TRBJ2-1, with TRBD1 as a possible D gene (6 bases). Trimming removed 5 bases at V and 4 bases at J, with 15 bases between. Germline values: CDR1 PRHDT, CDR2 FYEKMQ (reference sequence). CDR3 length: 15 amino acids. The CDR3 here is CASSIAGAPYNEQFF. The CDR3 DNA reads as TGTGCCAGCAGCATCGCAGGGGCTCCATACAATGAGCAGTTCTTC.

Notes on this clone: Mismatch with germline at one junction end may stem from a read error. The chain carries TRBV27 and TRBJ2-3; TRBD2 agrees at 10 bases. This CDR3 has 16 amino acids. Germline V CDR1 and CDR2: MNHEY, SMNVEV (reference sequence). CDR3 loop: CVSSSMTSGSVNTQYF. The CDR3 nucleotides are TGTGTCAGCAGTTCAATGACTAGCGGGTCTGTCAATACGCAGTATTTT.

This clone has more than one count but fewer than ten. The V gene is TRBV4-3, the J gene TRBJ2-7; D is undetermined. The CDR3 has 17 amino acids. V gave up 3 bases and J gave up 5 bases, with 23 bases separating them. The germline CDR1 and CDR2 sequences are LGHNA and YSLEER. The CDR3 DNA follows: TGCGCCAGCAGCCAGAGCCCATTAGGTGACATTCCCCACGAGCAGTACTTC. Translated: CASSQSPLGDIPHEQYF.

This chain connects TRBV30 to TRBJ2-7, with 9 bases matching TRBD2. Looked up from germline, CDR1 is GTSNPN and CDR2 is SVGIG (reference sequence). The CDR3 is 14 residues long. J was trimmed by 7 bases and V by 4 bases; bases with no gene match: 11. The CDR3 DNA reads as TGTGCCTGGAACCACGGGACTAGCCCCTTGGAGCAGTACTTC. Translating gives CAWNHGTSPLEQYF.

The chain carries TRBV5-1 and TRBJ2-4; D call uncertain. Trimming cost V 0 bases and J 3 bases, with 10 bases left between them. Germline V gives CDR1 SGHRS, CDR2 YFSETQ. The CDR3 is 15 residues long. CDR3 in amino acids: CASSLVHHNKNIQYF. The DNA for the CDR3 is TGCGCCAGCAGCTTGGTTCATCACAACAAAAACATTCAGTACTTC.

This clone was observed a single time. The rearrangement joins TRBV4-1 to TRBJ1-2; 9 bases agree with TRBD1. Losses at the gene ends were 0 bases for V and 4 bases for J; bases not matched to a gene: 12. Per the germline V gene, CDR1 is MGHRA and CDR2 is YSYEKL. The CDR3 extends over 18 amino acids. DNA for the CDR3: TGCGCCAGCAGCCAAGAGGCGGGACAGGGATCAGTAGGCTATGGCTACACCTTC. Protein sequence: CASSQEAGQGSVGYGYTF.

The chain has TRBV18 and TRBJ2-3; possibly TRBD2 for D (7 bases). Per the germline V gene, CDR1 is KGHSH and CDR2 is LQKENI. The CDR3 is 15 amino acids. Trimming took 5 bases from V and 5 from J, leaving 17 bases between them. Here the CDR3 reads CASSSPRGPRDTQYF. CDR3 DNA: TGTGCCAGCTCATCTCCGCGGGGGCCCAGAGATACGCAGTATTTT.

The V call is TRBV7-9, the J call TRBJ2-2; the D is unclear. The CDR3 loop spans 15 amino acids. Looked up from germline, CDR1 is SEHNR and CDR2 is FQNEAQ (reference sequence). The germline V and J ends were trimmed by 6 bases and 3 bases, with 14 bases remaining between them. The CDR3 spells CASSSSAEYTGELFF. The CDR3 DNA reads TGTGCCAGCAGTTCCTCGGCGGAGTACACCGGGGAGCTGTTTTTT. The whole variable domain, filled in from reference TRBV7-9 and TRBJ2-2, reads DTGVSQNPRHKITKRGQNVTFRCDPISEHNRLYWYRQTLGQGPEFLTYFQNEAQLEKSRLLSDRFSAERPKGSFSTLEIQRTEQGDSAMYLCASSSSAEYTGELFFGEGSRLTVL.

The CDR3 DNA is TGTGCCAGCAGCTCAAGCGGGAGTGCAGATACGCAGTATTTT. Amino acid sequence: CASSSSGSADTQYF. J is TRBJ2-3 and V is TRBV7-3; TRBD2 matches at 8 bases. V gave up 4 bases and J gave up 4 bases; unmatched junction bases: 4. The CDR3 covers 14 residues. The germline V gene encodes CDR1 SGHTA and CDR2 FQGTGA.

In this sample, this clone turned up once. The J gene is TRBJ2-2, the V gene TRBV30; 9 bases align to TRBD2. V shed 5 bases, J shed 2 bases, and the junction held 12 bases outside the gene matches. The CDR3 consists of 17 residues. Germline V gene lookup returns CDR1 GTSNPN and CDR2 SVGIG (reference sequence). The CDR3 loop is CAWVPRRLAANTGELFF. CDR3 bases: TGTGCCTGGGTCCCCCGTCGACTAGCGGCTAACACCGGGGAGCTGTTTTTT. Full variable domain (outside the CDR3, taken from reference TRBV30 and TRBJ2-2): SQTIHQWPATLVQPVGSPLSLECTVEGTSNPNLYWYRQAAGRGLQLLFYSVGIGQISSEVPQNLSASRPQDRQFILSSKKLLLSDSGFYLCAWVPRRLAANTGELFFGEGSRLTVL.

This clone has only a few counts. The rearrangement uses TRBV19 and TRBJ2-7; D gene unclear. Germline CDR1 is LNHDA and CDR2 is SQIVND (reference sequence). The V gene lost 5 bases and the J gene lost 4 bases, with 12 bases spanning the gap. This CDR3 comprises 13 residues. The CDR3 region is CASSASTKYEQYF. CDR3 DNA sequence: TGTGCCAGTAGTGCCTCAACAAAATACGAGCAGTACTTC.

V usage is TRBV4-1 and J usage is TRBJ2-2, with 8 bases aligning to TRBD2. CDR1 MGHRA and CDR2 YSYEKL come from the germline V gene. J was trimmed by 0 bases and V by 5 bases; bases with no gene match: 20. CDR3 length equals 21 residues. In DNA, the CDR3 is TGCGCCAGCAGCTCCCCTGCGACTAGCGCCTCGAAAGGGTCGAACACCGGGGAGCTGTTTTTT. It specifies CASSSPATSASKGSNTGELFF.

The chain has TRBV11-3 and TRBJ2-7, with unresolved D. V gave up 5 bases and J gave up 0 bases, with 8 bases separating them. The CDR3 is 13 amino acids. Germline V gene sequence: CDR1 SGHNT, CDR2 YENEEA. The CDR3 loop reads CASSLVSSYEQYF. The CDR3 nucleotides are TGTGCCAGCAGCCTCGTCAGCTCCTACGAGCAGTACTTC. Combining the CDR3 with reference TRBV11-3 and TRBJ2-7 gives the whole variable domain EAGVVQSPRYKIIEKKQPVAFWCNPISGHNTLYWYLQNLGQGPELLIRYENEEAVDDSQLPKDRFSAERLKGVDSTLKIQPAELGDSAVYLCASSLVSSYEQYFGPGTRLTVT.

The chain recombines TRBV11-2 with TRBJ2-7, with 7 bases matching TRBD2. Germline lookup yields CDR1 SGHAT and CDR2 FQNNGV. The CDR3 has 16 residues. J lost 3 bases, V lost 4 bases, and 12 bases had no gene match. CDR3 protein: CASSSLPGRTDYEQYF. The CDR3 DNA reads TGTGCCAGCAGCTCCTTACCCGGGAGGACCGACTACGAGCAGTACTTC.

Notes on this clone: The junction departs from germline at one end; a sequencing error may be responsible. The rearrangement joins TRBV7-7 to TRBJ2-7; D is ambiguous. Germline CDR1 is SSHAT and CDR2 is FNYEAQ (reference sequence). The CDR3 extends over 13 amino acids. CDR3 in DNA: TGTGCTAGCAGCTTAGAAGGAGCCTACGAGCAGTACTTC. Its translation: CASSLEGAYEQYF.

V is TRBV28 and J is TRBJ2-3, with D possibly TRBD1 on 6 matching bases. V was shortened by 6 bases and J by 6 bases, with 16 bases between the two germline ends. Germline-derived CDR1 and CDR2 are MDHEN and SYDVKM. The CDR3 is made up of 14 amino acids. The CDR3 DNA reads TGTGCCAGCAGCCAGGGGATCCTGCCGGATACGCAGTATTTT. Encoded protein: CASSQGILPDTQYF.

This chain uses TRBV5-6 with TRBJ1-4, with TRBD1 identical over 9 bases. Germline values: CDR1 SGHDT, CDR2 YYEEEE. Trimming removed 0 bases from V and 5 bases from J; junction bases left unmatched: 8. The CDR3 has 17 residues. This chain's CDR3 is CASSLAGQGTINEKLFF. The DNA of the CDR3 is TGTGCCAGCAGCTTGGCCGGACAGGGGACTATCAATGAAAAACTGTTTTTT.

The CDR3 coding sequence is TGTGCCAGCAGTGAACCGACAGCCATTGCTAGCACAGATACGCAGTATTTT. Encoded protein: CASSEPTAIASTDTQYF. This chain uses TRBV2 with TRBJ2-3; D is possibly TRBD1 (5 bases). The germline V gene has CDR1 SNHLY and CDR2 FYNNEI. Trimming pared 2 bases from V and 0 bases from J, leaving 15 bases between. This CDR3 has 17 amino acids.

The V gene is TRBV5-4, the J gene TRBJ2-2; the match to TRBD2 covers 8 bases. The CDR3 loop spans 13 amino acids. Germline values: CDR1 SGHNT, CDR2 YYREEE (reference sequence). V was clipped by 4 bases and J by 6 bases; unmatched bases: 2. As DNA, the CDR3 is TGTGCCAGCAGCGCGGGAGGATCCGGGGAGCTGTTTTTT. It yields the protein CASSAGGSGELFF.